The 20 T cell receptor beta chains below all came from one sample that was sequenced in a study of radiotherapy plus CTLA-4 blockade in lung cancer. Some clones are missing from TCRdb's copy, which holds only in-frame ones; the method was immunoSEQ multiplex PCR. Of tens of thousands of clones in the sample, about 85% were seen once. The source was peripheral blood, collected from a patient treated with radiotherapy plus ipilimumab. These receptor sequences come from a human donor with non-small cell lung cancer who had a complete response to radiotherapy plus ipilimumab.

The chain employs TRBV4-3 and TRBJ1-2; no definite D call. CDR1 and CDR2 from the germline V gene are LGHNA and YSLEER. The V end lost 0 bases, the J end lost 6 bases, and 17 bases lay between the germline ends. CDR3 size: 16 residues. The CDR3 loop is CASSQDLSGYSDGYTF. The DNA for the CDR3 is TGCGCCAGCAGCCAAGATCTGTCCGGGTATAGTGATGGCTACACCTTC.

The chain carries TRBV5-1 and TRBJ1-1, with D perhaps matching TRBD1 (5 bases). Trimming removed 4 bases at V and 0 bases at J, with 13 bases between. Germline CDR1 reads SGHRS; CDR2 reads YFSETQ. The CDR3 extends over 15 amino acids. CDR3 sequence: CASSDSDSVNTEAFF. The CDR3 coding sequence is TGCGCCAGCAGCGATTCCGACAGTGTGAACACTGAAGCTTTCTTT.

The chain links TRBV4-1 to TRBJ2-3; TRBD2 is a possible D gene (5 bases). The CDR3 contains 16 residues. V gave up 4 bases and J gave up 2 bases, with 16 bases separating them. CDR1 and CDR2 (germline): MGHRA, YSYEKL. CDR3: CASSLAPLSHTDTQYF. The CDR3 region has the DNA TGCGCCAGCAGCCTAGCGCCCCTTTCTCACACAGATACGCAGTATTTT.

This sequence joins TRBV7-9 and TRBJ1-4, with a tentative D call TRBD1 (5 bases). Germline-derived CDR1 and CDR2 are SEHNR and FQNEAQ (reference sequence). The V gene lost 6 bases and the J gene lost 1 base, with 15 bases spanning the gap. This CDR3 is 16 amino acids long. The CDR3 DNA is TGTGCCAGCAGGGGGGGGAGGGGAGGAACTAATGAAAAACTGTTTTTT. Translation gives CASRGGRGGTNEKLFF.

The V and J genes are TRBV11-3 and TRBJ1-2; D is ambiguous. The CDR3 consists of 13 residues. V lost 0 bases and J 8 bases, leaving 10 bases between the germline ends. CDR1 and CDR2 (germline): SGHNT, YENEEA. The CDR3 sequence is CASSLDAGQGYTF. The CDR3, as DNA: TGTGCCAGCAGCTTAGATGCAGGTCAAGGCTACACCTTC. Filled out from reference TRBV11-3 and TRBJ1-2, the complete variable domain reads EAGVVQSPRYKIIEKKQPVAFWCNPISGHNTLYWYLQNLGQGPELLIRYENEEAVDDSQLPKDRFSAERLKGVDSTLKIQPAELGDSAVYLCASSLDAGQGYTFGSGTRLTVV.

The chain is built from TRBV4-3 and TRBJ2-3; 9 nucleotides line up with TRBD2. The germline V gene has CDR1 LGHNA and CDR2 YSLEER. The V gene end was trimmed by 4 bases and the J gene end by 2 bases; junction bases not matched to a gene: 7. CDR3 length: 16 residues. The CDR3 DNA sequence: TGCGCCAGCAGCCGAAATCCGGGACTAGCCACAGATACGCAGTATTTT. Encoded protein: CASSRNPGLATDTQYF.

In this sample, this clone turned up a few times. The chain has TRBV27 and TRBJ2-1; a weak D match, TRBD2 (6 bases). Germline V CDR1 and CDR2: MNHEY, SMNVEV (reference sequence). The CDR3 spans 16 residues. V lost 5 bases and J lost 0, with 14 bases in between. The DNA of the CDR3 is TGTGCCAGCAGTCCGGGACTCGTGAGCTCCTACAATGAGCAGTTCTTC. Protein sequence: CASSPGLVSSYNEQFF.

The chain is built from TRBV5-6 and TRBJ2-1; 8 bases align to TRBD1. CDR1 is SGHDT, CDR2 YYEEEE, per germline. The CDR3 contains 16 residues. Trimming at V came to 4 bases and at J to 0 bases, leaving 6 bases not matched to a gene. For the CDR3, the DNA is TGTGCCAGCAGCCCGGGGACAGGAAGCTCCTACAATGAGCAGTTCTTC. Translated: CASSPGTGSSYNEQFF.

CDR3 region: CASSTGLSGNTIYF. In DNA, the CDR3 is TGTGCCAGCAGTACAGGGCTCTCTGGAAACACCATATATTTT. The genes are TRBV6-1 and TRBJ1-3; the D gene is possibly TRBD1 (6 bases). Looked up from germline, CDR1 is MNHNS and CDR2 is SASEGT. The V end was cut by 5 bases, the J end by 0 bases, with 8 bases between. This CDR3 is 14 amino acids long.

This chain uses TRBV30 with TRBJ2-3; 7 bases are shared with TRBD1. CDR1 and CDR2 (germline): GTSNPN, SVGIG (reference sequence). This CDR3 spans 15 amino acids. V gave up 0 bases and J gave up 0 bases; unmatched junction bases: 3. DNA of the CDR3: TGTGCCTGGAGTGTAAAGGGGGCTAGCACAGATACGCAGTATTTT. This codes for CAWSVKGASTDTQYF.

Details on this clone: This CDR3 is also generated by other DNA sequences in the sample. CDR3 residues: CASSSSRGHTNTGELFF. CDR3 bases: TGTGCCAGCAGCTCATCGAGGGGACACACGAACACCGGGGAGCTGTTTTTT. This chain connects TRBV13 to TRBJ2-2; tentatively, D is TRBD1 (6 bases). V lost 4 bases to trimming and J lost 0 bases, with 15 bases between them. The CDR3 totals 17 residues. Per the germline V gene, CDR1 is PRHDT and CDR2 is FYEKMQ (reference sequence). Drawing the rest from reference TRBV13 and TRBJ2-2, the complete variable domain is AAGVIQSPRHLIKEKRETATLKCYPIPRHDTVYWYQQGPGQDPQFLISFYEKMQSDKGSIPDRFSAQQFSDYHSELNMSSLELGDSALYFCASSSSRGHTNTGELFFGEGSRLTVL.

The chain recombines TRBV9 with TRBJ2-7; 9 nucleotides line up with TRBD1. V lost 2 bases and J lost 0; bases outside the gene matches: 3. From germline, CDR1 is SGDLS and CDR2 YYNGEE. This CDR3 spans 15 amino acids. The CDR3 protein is CASSVGTGYSYEQYF. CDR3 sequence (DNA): TGTGCCAGCAGCGTCGGGACAGGGTACTCCTACGAGCAGTACTTC.

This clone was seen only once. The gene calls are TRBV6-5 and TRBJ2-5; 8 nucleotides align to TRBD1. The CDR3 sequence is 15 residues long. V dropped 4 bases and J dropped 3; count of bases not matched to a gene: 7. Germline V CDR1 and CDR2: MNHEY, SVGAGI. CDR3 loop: CASSSTGASEETQYF. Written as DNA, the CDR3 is TGTGCCAGCAGTTCGACAGGGGCCTCGGAAGAGACCCAGTACTTC.

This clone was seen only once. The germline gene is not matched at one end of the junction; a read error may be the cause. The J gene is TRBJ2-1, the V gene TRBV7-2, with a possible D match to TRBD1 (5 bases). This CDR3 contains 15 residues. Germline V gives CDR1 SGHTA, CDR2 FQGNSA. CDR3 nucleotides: TGTGCCAGCAGCTTAGCATCGGAGAATGAGTGGGTCAGGGTCTTC. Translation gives CASSLASENEWVRVF.

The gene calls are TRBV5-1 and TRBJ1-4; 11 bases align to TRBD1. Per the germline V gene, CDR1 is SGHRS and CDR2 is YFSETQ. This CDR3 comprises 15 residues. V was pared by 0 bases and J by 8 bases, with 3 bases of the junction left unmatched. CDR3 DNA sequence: TGCGCCAGCAGCTTGGGGACAGGGGGCGTAGAAAAACTGTTTTTT. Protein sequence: CASSLGTGGVEKLFF. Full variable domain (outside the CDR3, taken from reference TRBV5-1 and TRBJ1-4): KAGVTQTPRYLIKTRGQQVTLSCSPISGHRSVSWYQQTPGQGLQFLFEYFSETQRNKGNFPGRFSGRQFSNSRSEMNVSTLELGDSALYLCASSLGTGGVEKLFFGSGTQLSVL.

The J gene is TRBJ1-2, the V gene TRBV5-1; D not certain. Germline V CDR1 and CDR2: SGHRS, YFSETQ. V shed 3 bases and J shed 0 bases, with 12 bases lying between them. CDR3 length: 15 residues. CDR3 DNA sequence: TGCGCCAGCAGCTGGGAGGGTTCTTCTAACTATGGCTACACCTTC. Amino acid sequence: CASSWEGSSNYGYTF. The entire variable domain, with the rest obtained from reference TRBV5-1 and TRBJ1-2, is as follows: KAGVTQTPRYLIKTRGQQVTLSCSPISGHRSVSWYQQTPGQGLQFLFEYFSETQRNKGNFPGRFSGRQFSNSRSEMNVSTLELGDSALYLCASSWEGSSNYGYTFGSGTRLTVV.

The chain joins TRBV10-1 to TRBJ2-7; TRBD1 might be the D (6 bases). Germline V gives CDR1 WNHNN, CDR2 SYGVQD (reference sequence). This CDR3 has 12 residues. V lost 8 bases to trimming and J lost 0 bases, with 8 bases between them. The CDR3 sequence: CASGDTSYEQYF. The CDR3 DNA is TGCGCCAGCGGGGACACCTCCTACGAGCAGTACTTC.

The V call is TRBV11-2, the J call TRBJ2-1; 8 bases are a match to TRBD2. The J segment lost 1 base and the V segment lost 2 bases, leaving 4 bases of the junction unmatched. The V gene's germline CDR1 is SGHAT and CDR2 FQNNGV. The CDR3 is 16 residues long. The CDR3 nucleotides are TGTGCCAGCAGCTTATTTCCGGGGGGGTCCTACAATGAGCAGTTCTTC. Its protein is CASSLFPGGSYNEQFF. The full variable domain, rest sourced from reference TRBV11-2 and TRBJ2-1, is EAGVAQSPRYKIIEKRQSVAFWCNPISGHATLYWYQQILGQGPKLLIQFQNNGVVDDSQLPKDRFSAERLKGVDSTLKIQPAKLEDSAVYLCASSLFPGGSYNEQFFGPGTRLTVL.

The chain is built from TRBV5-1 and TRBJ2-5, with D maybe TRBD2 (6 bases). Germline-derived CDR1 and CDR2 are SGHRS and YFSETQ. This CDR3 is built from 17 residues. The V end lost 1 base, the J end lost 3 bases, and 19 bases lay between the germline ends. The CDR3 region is CASSLTLRGMQKETQYF. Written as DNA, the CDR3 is TGCGCCAGCAGCTTGACACTGCGGGGAATGCAAAAAGAGACCCAGTACTTC. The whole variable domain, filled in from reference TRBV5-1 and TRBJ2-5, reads KAGVTQTPRYLIKTRGQQVTLSCSPISGHRSVSWYQQTPGQGLQFLFEYFSETQRNKGNFPGRFSGRQFSNSRSEMNVSTLELGDSALYLCASSLTLRGMQKETQYFGPGTRLLVL.

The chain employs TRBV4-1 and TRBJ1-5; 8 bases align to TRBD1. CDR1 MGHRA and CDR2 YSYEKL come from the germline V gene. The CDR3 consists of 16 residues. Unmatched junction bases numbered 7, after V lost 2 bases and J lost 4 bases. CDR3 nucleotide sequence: TGCGCCAGCAGCCAAAGCGGGACAGGATTGAATCAGCCCCAGCATTTT. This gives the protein CASSQSGTGLNQPQHF.